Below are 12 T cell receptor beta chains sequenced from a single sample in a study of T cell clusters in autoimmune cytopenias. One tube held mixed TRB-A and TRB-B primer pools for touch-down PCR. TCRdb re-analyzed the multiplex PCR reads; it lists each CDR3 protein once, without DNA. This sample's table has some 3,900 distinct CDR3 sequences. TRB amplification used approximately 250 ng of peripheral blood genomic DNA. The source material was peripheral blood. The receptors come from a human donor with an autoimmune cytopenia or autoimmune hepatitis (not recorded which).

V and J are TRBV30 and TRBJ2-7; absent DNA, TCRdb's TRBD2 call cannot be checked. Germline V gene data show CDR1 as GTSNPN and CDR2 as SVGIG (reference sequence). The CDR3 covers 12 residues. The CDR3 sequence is CALGLAGGEQYF.

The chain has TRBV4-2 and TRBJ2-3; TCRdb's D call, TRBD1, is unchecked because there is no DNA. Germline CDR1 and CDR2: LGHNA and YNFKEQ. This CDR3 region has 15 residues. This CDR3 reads CASSQAGQSTDTQYF.

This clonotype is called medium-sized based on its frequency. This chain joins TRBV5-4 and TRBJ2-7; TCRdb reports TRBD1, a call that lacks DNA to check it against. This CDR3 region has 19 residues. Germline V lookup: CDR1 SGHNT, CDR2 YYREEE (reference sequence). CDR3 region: CASSSVPDRYSSGLYEQYF.

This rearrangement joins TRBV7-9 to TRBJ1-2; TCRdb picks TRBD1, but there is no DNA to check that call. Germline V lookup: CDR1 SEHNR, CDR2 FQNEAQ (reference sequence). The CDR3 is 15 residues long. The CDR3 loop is CASSFGGRGPSGYTF.

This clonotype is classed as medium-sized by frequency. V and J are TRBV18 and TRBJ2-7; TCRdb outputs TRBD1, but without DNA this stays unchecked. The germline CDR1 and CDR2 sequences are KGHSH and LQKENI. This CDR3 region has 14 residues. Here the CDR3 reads CASSPGQGFYEQYF. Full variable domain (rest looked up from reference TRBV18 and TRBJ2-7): NAGVMQNPRHLVRRRGQEARLRCSPMKGHSHVYWYRQLPEEGLKFMVYLQKENIIDESGMPKERFSAEFPKEGPSILRIQQVVRGDSAAYFCASSPGQGFYEQYFGPGTRLTVT.

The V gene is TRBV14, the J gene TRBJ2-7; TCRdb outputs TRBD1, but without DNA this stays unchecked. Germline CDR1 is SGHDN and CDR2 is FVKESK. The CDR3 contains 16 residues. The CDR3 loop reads CASSPLGTGNSYEQYF. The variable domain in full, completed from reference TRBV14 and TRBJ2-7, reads EAGVTQFPSHSVIEKGQTVTLRCDPISGHDNLYWYRRVMGKEIKFLLHFVKESKQDESGMPNNRFLAERTGGTYSTLKVQPAELEDSGVYFCASSPLGTGNSYEQYFGPGTRLTVT.

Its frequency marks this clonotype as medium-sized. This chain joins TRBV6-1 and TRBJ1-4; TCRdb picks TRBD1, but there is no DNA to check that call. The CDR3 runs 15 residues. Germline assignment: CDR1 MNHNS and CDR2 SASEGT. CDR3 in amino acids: CASSERDGTNEKLFF.

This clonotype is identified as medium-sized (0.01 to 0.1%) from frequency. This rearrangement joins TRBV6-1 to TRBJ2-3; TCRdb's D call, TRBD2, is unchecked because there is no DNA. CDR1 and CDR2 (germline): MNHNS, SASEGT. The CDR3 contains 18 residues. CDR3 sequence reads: CASSPGTSGGFSTDTQYF.

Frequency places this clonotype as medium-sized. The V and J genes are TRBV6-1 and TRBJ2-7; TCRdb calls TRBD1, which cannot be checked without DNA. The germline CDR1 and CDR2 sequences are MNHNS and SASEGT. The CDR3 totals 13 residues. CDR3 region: CASTRDTYYEQYF.

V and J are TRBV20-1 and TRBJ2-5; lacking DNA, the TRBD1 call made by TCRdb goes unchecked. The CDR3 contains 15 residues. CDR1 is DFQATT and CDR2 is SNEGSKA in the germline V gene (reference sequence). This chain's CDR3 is CSARVVRGPGETQYF.

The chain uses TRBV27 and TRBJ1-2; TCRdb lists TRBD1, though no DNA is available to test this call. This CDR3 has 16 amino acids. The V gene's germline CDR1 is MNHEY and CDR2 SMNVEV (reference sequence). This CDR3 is CASSLITGGIRYGYTF.

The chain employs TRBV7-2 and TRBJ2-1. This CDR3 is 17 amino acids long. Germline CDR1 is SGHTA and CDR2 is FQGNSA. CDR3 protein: CASSLGLAESSYNEQFF.